The 13 T cell receptor beta chains below were found in one sample sequenced in a study of T cells in Graves' hyperthyroidism and ophthalmopathy. Amplification of TCR beta CDR3 regions used RNA as the template. HTBI primers were employed in a first-round RT-PCR of the TCR CDR3. MiXCR, run by TCRdb on the multiplex PCR reads, gives a single entry per CDR3 protein. The sample records about 530,000 distinct CDR3 sequences, about 15% being singletons. The sequencing sample was made of blood. All receptors derive from a woman between 18 and 30 years old with Graves' ophthalmopathy.

With respect to this clonotype: A much larger clone lies one base from this, so it may be a read error. The rearrangement links TRBV27 to TRBJ1-4; D not resolved. This CDR3 is 14 amino acids long. CDR1 and CDR2 from the germline V gene are MNHEY and SMNVEV (reference sequence). The CDR3 DNA reads as TGTGCCAGCAGACGGGAGGCCGGCCCCGAAAAACTGTCTTTT. It specifies CASRREAGPEKLSF.

This clonotype was counted ten times or more. The chain is built from TRBV7-3 and TRBJ2-1; 9 nucleotides line up with TRBD2. This CDR3 comprises 16 residues. The trim removed 5 bases at V and 6 bases at J, leaving 11 bases unmatched. CDR1 SGHTA and CDR2 FQGTGA come from the germline V gene. The CDR3 region has the DNA TGTGCCAGCAGCCCGAGCGGGCTAGCGGGGTTCAATGAGCAGTTCTTC. Translation: CASSPSGLAGFNEQFF.

This clonotype was recorded a few times. V is TRBV6-1 and J is TRBJ1-1; D gene ambiguous. The CDR3 covers 12 residues. The germline gives CDR1 MNHNS, CDR2 SASEGT. V lost 5 bases to trimming and J lost 6 bases, with 10 bases between them. Written as DNA, the CDR3 is TGTGCCAGCAGTACCCAATCGGCTGAAGCTTTCTTT. Translation: CASSTQSAEAFF.

This clonotype was recorded a few times. The chain links TRBV30 to TRBJ1-1; D gene unclear. The germline CDR1 and CDR2 sequences are GTSNPN and SVGIG (reference sequence). Trimming took 4 bases from V and 1 from J, leaving 10 bases between them. The CDR3 contains 13 residues. The CDR3 nucleotides read TGTGCCTGGAATCGACTTAGGAACACTGAAGCTTTCTTT. This sequence encodes CAWNRLRNTEAFF.

There are a few counts of this clonotype. The rearrangement uses TRBV28 and TRBJ2-1, with 14 bases matching TRBD2. Germline CDR1 and CDR2: MDHEN and SYDVKM. The J segment lost 8 bases and the V segment lost 4 bases, leaving 7 bases of the junction unmatched. The length of the CDR3 is 16 residues. The CDR3 region has the DNA TGTGCCAGCAGTTCACCGGGACTAGCGGGAGATTATGAGCAGTTCTTC. Its protein is CASSSPGLAGDYEQFF.

This clonotype was detected ten times or more. This chain links TRBV2 with TRBJ2-1; perhaps TRBD1 as D (6 bases). V gave up 8 bases and J gave up 6 bases, with 17 bases separating them. This CDR3 spans 14 amino acids. The germline V gene has CDR1 SNHLY and CDR2 FYNNEI. Written as DNA, the CDR3 is TGTGCCAGCGGGATAAAACCGGACAGCAATGAGCAGTTCTTC. Translation gives CASGIKPDSNEQFF.

The CDR3 DNA is TGTGCCAGTAGTATCTCGACTAGCCTGAGCACAGATACGCAGTATTTT. Translated, it gives CASSISTSLSTDTQYF. The chain uses TRBV19 and TRBJ2-3; 7 bases agree with TRBD2. With V trimmed by 3 bases and J by 0 bases, 6 bases remained unmatched. Germline CDR1 is LNHDA and CDR2 is SQIVND (reference sequence). The CDR3 covers 16 residues.

On this clonotype itself: One junction end does not reproduce the germline sequence, and a read error may be involved. The chain employs TRBV27 and TRBJ1-1, with D perhaps TRBD1 (5 bases). This CDR3 is 17 amino acids long. From germline, CDR1 is MNHEY and CDR2 SMNVEV (reference sequence). The CDR3 loop reads CASSRGTRGAMNTEAFF. The DNA of the CDR3 is TGTGCCAGCAGTCGGGGGACGAGAGGGGCGATGAACACTGAAGCATTCTTT.

Ten or more counts support this clonotype. Written as DNA, the CDR3 is TGTGCCTTAGGGGGGGAGACGCAGTATTTT. Amino acid sequence: CALGGETQYF. This chain links TRBV7-2 with TRBJ2-3; D is perhaps TRBD2 (7 bases). Germline CDR1 and CDR2: SGHTA and FQGNSA. V lost 11 bases to trimming and J lost 9 bases, with 12 bases between them. This CDR3 region has 10 residues.

This clonotype has more than one count but fewer than ten. The chain links TRBV5-6 to TRBJ1-2; no reliable D call. The CDR3 totals 13 residues. CDR1 is SGHDT and CDR2 is YYEEEE in the germline V gene. Trimming stripped 3 bases from V and 6 bases from J, with 12 bases between. CDR3 sequence reads: CASSYPVVDGYTF. The CDR3 nucleotides are TGTGCCAGCAGCTACCCGGTCGTGGATGGCTACACCTTC.

Here the CDR3 reads CASKRGVSYEQYF. In nucleotides, the CDR3 is TGTGCCAGCAAGCGGGGGGTATCCTACGAGCAGTACTTC. The chain recombines TRBV2 with TRBJ2-7; TRBD2 matches at 9 bases. V trimming: 7 bases; J trimming: 1 base; junction bases outside the gene matches: 2. There are 13 residues in the CDR3. Per the germline V gene, CDR1 is SNHLY and CDR2 is FYNNEI.

There are many counts of this clonotype. The chain employs TRBV4-1 and TRBJ1-1; tentative D call: TRBD1 (5 bases). Per the germline V gene, CDR1 is MGHRA and CDR2 is YSYEKL. V was clipped by 0 bases and J by 1 base, with 6 bases between them. The CDR3 has 14 amino acids. The CDR3 is CASSQDRANTEAFF. The DNA of the CDR3 is TGCGCCAGCAGCCAAGACAGGGCGAACACTGAAGCTTTCTTT.

This clonotype appeared many times. This chain links TRBV7-3 with TRBJ2-1; D is unresolved. Trimming removed 3 bases at V and 8 bases at J, with 20 bases between. CDR3 size: 16 residues. Germline CDR1 reads SGHTA; CDR2 reads FQGTGA. Here the CDR3 DNA reads TGTGCCAGCAGCTTCGAGGTGACGGGTCCTGGCGATGAGCAGTTCTTC. This codes for CASSFEVTGPGDEQFF. Together with reference TRBV7-3 and TRBJ2-1, the CDR3 gives the full variable domain: GAGVSQTPSNKVTEKGKYVELRCDPISGHTALYWYRQSLGQGPEFLIYFQGTGAADDSGLPNDRFFAVRPEGSVSTLKIQRTERGDSAVYLCASSFEVTGPGDEQFFGPGTRLTVL.